The 14 T cell receptor beta chains below all came from one sample that was sequenced in a study of T cell responses to AZD1222 COVID-19 vaccine. Libraries were prepared by immunoSEQ multiplex PCR; TCRdb keeps only in-frame clonotypes and omits some of them. Here the sample spans 95,000 to 100,000 clones, roughly 90% being singletons. Sequenced here: peripheral blood, sampled on day 0 of AZD1222 vaccination. Receptor source: an adult in good health.

The J gene is TRBJ2-7, the V gene TRBV6-5; TRBD1 is a possible D gene (6 bases). V dropped 5 bases and J dropped 2 bases, with 13 bases sitting between them. The CDR3 sequence is 14 residues long. Germline CDR1 is MNHEY and CDR2 is SVGAGI. The CDR3 region has the DNA TGTGCCAGCAGTCCCCGGGACATCCCCTACGAGCAGTACTTC. Translation: CASSPRDIPYEQYF.

This chain uses TRBV10-3 with TRBJ2-1; 14 positions match TRBD2. V was clipped by 0 bases and J by 0 bases; unmatched bases: 1. Germline V gives CDR1 ENHRY, CDR2 SYGVKD. CDR3 length: 18 residues. This CDR3 reads CAISESGLAGDSYNEQFF. CDR3 coding DNA: TGTGCCATCAGTGAGTCGGGACTAGCGGGAGACTCCTACAATGAGCAGTTCTTC.

This clone was detected only once. This chain links TRBV5-1 with TRBJ2-3; 7 bases map to TRBD2. Germline trimming cut 4 bases from V and 3 bases from J; bases unmatched to any gene: 17. Germline V CDR1 and CDR2: SGHRS, YFSETQ. CDR3 size: 18 residues. CDR3 residues: CASSPTRGAGDGTDTQYF. Here the CDR3 DNA reads TGCGCCAGCAGCCCTACTCGAGGGGCGGGGGACGGGACAGATACGCAGTATTTT.

The V and J genes are TRBV19 and TRBJ2-7; TRBD2 matches 11 bases. CDR1 LNHDA and CDR2 SQIVND come from the germline V gene (reference sequence). This CDR3 region has 14 residues. Trimming took 5 bases from V and 2 from J; bases not matched to a gene: 2. CDR3 coding DNA: TGTGCCAGTAGTCAGACTAGCGGGACCTACGAGCAGTACTTC. Its translation: CASSQTSGTYEQYF.

This chain connects TRBV4-1 to TRBJ2-2; 7 nucleotides match TRBD2. The V gene end was trimmed by 0 bases and the J gene end by 0 bases; junction bases not matched to a gene: 4. The length of the CDR3 is 17 residues. Germline-derived CDR1 and CDR2 are MGHRA and YSYEKL. The DNA for the CDR3 is TGCGCCAGCAGCCAAGAGTCCCTAGCGGCGAACACCGGGGAGCTGTTTTTT. Translating gives CASSQESLAANTGELFF.

With respect to this clone: One end of the junction is discordant with germline, which a read error may explain. The chain links TRBV7-2 to TRBJ1-1; no firm D call. The CDR3 spans 12 residues. CDR1 is SGHTA, CDR2 FQGNSA, per germline. CDR3 in DNA: TGTGCCAGTAGCTTAGCGGGCACCAAAGCTTTCTTT. Protein sequence: CASSLAGTKAFF.

Only one count was recorded for this clone. This rearrangement joins TRBV7-2 to TRBJ2-3; D unclear. Trimming took off 1 base at V and 6 bases at J, with 8 bases between the two ends. Germline CDR1 and CDR2: SGHTA and FQGNSA. The CDR3 contains 13 residues. The CDR3 coding sequence is TGTGCCAGCAGCTTAGAACGTACGGATACGCAGTATTTT. Encoded protein: CASSLERTDTQYF.

This clone was counted once. V gene TRBV5-4 combines with J gene TRBJ2-7; D gene ambiguous. Germline V gene data show CDR1 as SGHNT and CDR2 as YYREEE (reference sequence). This CDR3 has 15 residues. Trimming pared 0 bases from V and 0 bases from J, leaving 10 bases between. CDR3 amino acids: CASSLDPVSSYEQYF. The CDR3 DNA sequence: TGTGCCAGCAGCTTGGATCCTGTCAGCTCCTACGAGCAGTACTTC.

The rearrangement uses TRBV6-2 or TRBV6-3 and TRBJ1-5, with TRBD1 matching over 7 bases. CDR1 is MNHEY, CDR2 SVGEGT, per germline. Losses at the gene ends were 2 bases for V and 3 bases for J; bases not matched to a gene: 10. The length of the CDR3 is 17 residues. Here the CDR3 reads CASSYRRGGIYNQPQHF. CDR3 DNA sequence: TGTGCCAGCAGTTACCGCAGGGGGGGAATATACAATCAGCCCCAGCATTTT.

This chain uses TRBV3-1 (or the pseudogene TRBV3-2) with TRBJ1-1, with 10 bases that match TRBD1. V trimming: 5 bases; J trimming: 10 bases; junction bases outside the gene matches: 4. The CDR3 is 12 residues long. The germline CDR1 and CDR2 sequences are LGHDT and YNNKEL (reference sequence). The CDR3 sequence is CASSIRTGGAFF. The CDR3 DNA reads TGTGCCAGCAGCATACGGACAGGGGGAGCTTTCTTT.

The V gene is TRBV7-2, the J gene TRBJ2-2; perhaps TRBD2 as D (5 bases). This CDR3 comprises 15 residues. Trimming shortened V by 5 bases and J by 0 bases, and 10 bases separated the two germline ends. The germline V gene has CDR1 SGHTA and CDR2 FQGNSA. The CDR3 here is CASSPGVSNTGELFF. The CDR3 bases are TGTGCCAGCAGCCCCGGGGTTTCGAACACCGGGGAGCTGTTTTTT.

The rearrangement links TRBV19 to TRBJ1-6; TRBD1 matches at 8 bases. After removal of 7 bases from V and 9 bases from J, the junction contained 8 bases not matched to a gene. Germline CDR1 LNHDA, CDR2 SQIVND (reference sequence). This CDR3 is 14 amino acids long. This CDR3 is CASTQGASGSPLHF. CDR3 coding DNA: TGTGCCAGTACCCAGGGGGCATCTGGTTCACCCCTCCACTTT. Full variable domain (outside the CDR3, taken from reference TRBV19 and TRBJ1-6): DGGITQSPKYLFRKEGQNVTLSCEQNLNHDAMYWYRQDPGQGLRLIYYSQIVNDFQKGDIAEGYSVSREKKESFPLTVTSAQKNPTAFYLCASTQGASGSPLHFGNGTRLTVT.

The V call is TRBV6-5, the J call TRBJ2-3; D remains ambiguous. Germline assignment: CDR1 MNHEY and CDR2 SVGAGI. V lost 0 bases to trimming and J lost 3 bases, with 10 bases between them. The CDR3 sequence is 15 residues long. The chain's CDR3 is CASSYSPTGTDTQYF. The CDR3 DNA reads as TGTGCCAGCAGTTACTCACCCACCGGGACAGATACGCAGTATTTT.

CDR3 coding DNA: TGTGCCACCAGTGTCGAACAGGGTTGTTACTACGAGCAGTACTTC. Residues: CATSVEQGCYYEQYF. V and J are TRBV24-1 and TRBJ2-7; tentative D call: TRBD1 (6 bases). Trimming left V 5 bases short and J 3 bases short, with 16 bases between. The CDR3 length is 15 residues. From germline, CDR1 is KGHDR and CDR2 SFDVKD.